A selection of T cell receptor beta chains follows, all from one sample in a study of T-cell memory formation after mild COVID-19. TCRdb itself ran the 5' RACE reads through MiXCR, one entry per CDR3 protein. The data hold about 560,000 distinct CDR3 sequences, with around 15% observed a single time. Sequencing was carried out using PBMCs or a T cell subset sorted from them (not recorded which). Every receptor here comes from an adult woman who had mild COVID-19 (a few samples of this study predate the infection). Cell type and time point are not known. The CDR3 runs from the conserved cysteine through the conserved F or W. The D gene is left open where the match is weak. Part of the rows lack a size; the others show once, few, many or a class for expanded clones.

-	-	TRBV4-1	TRBJ1-1	CASSHGGGMNTEAFF	TGCGCCAGCAGCCACGGTGGGGGGATGAACACTGAAGCTTTCTTT
-	-	TRBV7-3	TRBJ2-1	CASSLNSQGGGYNEQFF	TGTGCCAGCAGCTTAAATTCCCAGGGGGGCGGTTACAATGAGCAGTTCTTC
-	many	TRBV20-1	TRBJ2-7	CSARGSVRSYEQYF	TGCAGTGCTAGGGGCTCGGTCCGTTCCTACGAGCAGTACTTC
TRBD1	-	TRBV29-1	TRBJ2-2	CSVGQAGGATGELFF	TGCAGCGTCGGCCAAGCAGGGGGCGCGACCGGGGAGCTGTTTTTT
TRBD1	-	TRBV4-3	TRBJ2-3	CASSPRGQGEDTQYF	TGCGCCAGCAGCCCCCGGGGACAGGGGGAAGATACGCAGTATTTT
-	few	TRBV30	TRBJ2-7	CAWTRDSPYEQYF	TGTGCCTGGACCCGGGACTCTCCCTACGAGCAGTACTTC
-	few	TRBV27	TRBJ2-6	CASGSGANVLTF	TGTGCCAGCGGCTCTGGGGCCAACGTCCTGACTTTC
-	-	TRBV7-9	TRBJ2-3	CASNPGGRLRADTQYF	TGTGCCAGCAATCCGGGGGGCCGGCTTCGGGCAGATACGCAGTATTTT
-	few	TRBV9	TRBJ2-1	CASSVERGAREQFF	TGTGCCAGCAGCGTAGAGAGGGGGGCGCGGGAGCAGTTCTTC
-	-	TRBV5-1	TRBJ2-7	CASSLGDTLSYEQYF	TGCGCCAGCAGCTTGGGGGACACGTTATCCTACGAGCAGTACTTC
TRBD2	-	TRBV11-2	TRBJ2-1	CASSQTSGRSTYNEQFF	TGTGCCAGCAGCCAAACTAGCGGGAGGTCCACCTACAATGAGCAGTTCTTC
-	-	TRBV5-1	TRBJ2-7	CASSQPSVLYSYEQYF	TGCGCCAGCAGCCAGCCTAGTGTGCTGTATTCCTACGAGCAGTACTTC
-	-	TRBV27	TRBJ1-1	CASSLTRVRTEAFF	TGTGCCAGCAGTTTGACAAGGGTTAGAACTGAAGCTTTCTTT
TRBD1	-	TRBV30	TRBJ2-7	CAWSDGSLTGTYEQYF	TGTGCCTGGAGCGATGGGTCCCTGACAGGGACCTACGAGCAGTACTTC
TRBD2	-	TRBV6-5	TRBJ2-2	CASSGLLAGAAGELFF	TGTGCCAGCAGTGGTCTCCTAGCGGGAGCTGCCGGGGAGCTGTTTTTT
-	few	TRBV24-1	TRBJ1-1	CATSDRKRGSTEAFF	TGTGCCACCAGTGACAGGAAGAGGGGATCCACTGAAGCTTTCTTT
TRBD2	few	TRBV7-2	TRBJ2-3	CASSLDGSGGAYTQYF	TGTGCCAGCAGCTTAGATGGTAGCGGGGGGGCTTATACGCAGTATTTT
-	few	TRBV20-1	TRBJ2-2	CSASAGGTGELFF	TGCAGTGCTAGTGCAGGGGGGACCGGGGAGCTGTTTTTT
TRBD1	few	TRBV7-9	TRBJ1-2	CASSKGQGDGYTF	TGTGCCAGCAGCAAGGGACAGGGAGACGGCTACACCTTC
-	-	TRBV4-2	TRBJ2-6	CASSPAQTYSGANVLTF	TGTGCCAGCAGCCCGGCACAGACCTACTCTGGGGCCAACGTCCTGACTTTC
-	many	TRBV6-4	TRBJ2-2	CASSDSRDTGELFF	TGTGCCAGCAGTGACTCAAGAGACACCGGGGAGCTGTTTTTT
-	-	TRBV19	TRBJ2-3	CASSDGSGGGDTQYF	TGTGCCAGTAGTGACGGCTCAGGAGGAGGAGATACGCAGTATTTT
TRBD2	many	TRBV7-2	TRBJ2-3	CASSLGVAGSRDTQYF	TGTGCCAGCAGCCTAGGGGTAGCGGGAAGCCGAGATACGCAGTATTTT
-	many	TRBV7-9	TRBJ2-1	CASSLDPPAWEQFF	TGTGCCAGCAGCCTAGACCCGCCGGCGTGGGAGCAGTTCTTC
-	few	TRBV5-1	TRBJ2-3	CASSSTSTTDTQYF	TGCGCCAGCAGCTCGACTTCTACCACAGATACGCAGTATTTT
-	-	TRBV2	TRBJ1-1	CASDLGANTEAFF	TGTGCCAGCGACCTCGGGGCGAACACTGAAGCTTTCTTT
-	-	TRBV10-3	TRBJ2-3	CAISAGQEPTSVQYF	TGTGCCATCAGTGCAGGACAGGAACCGACTAGCGTGCAGTATTTT
-	few	TRBV12-3/TRBV12-4	TRBJ2-1	CASSLEGDSRALINEQFF	TGTGCCAGCAGTTTAGAAGGGGACTCCAGAGCCCTAATCAATGAGCAGTTCTTC
-	many	TRBV5-1	TRBJ1-6	CASSFEVGNSPLHF	TGCGCCAGCAGCTTTGAGGTCGGAAATTCACCCCTCCACTTT
TRBD1	few	TRBV29-1	TRBJ1-1	CSVEDVTGVNTEAFF	TGCAGCGTTGAAGACGTAACAGGGGTGAACACTGAAGCTTTCTTT
-	-	TRBV20-1	TRBJ2-1	CSARGRDWTPNNEQFF	TGCAGTGCTAGAGGCCGGGACTGGACTCCAAACAATGAGCAGTTCTTC
-	many	TRBV5-1	TRBJ1-2	CASSLEAGNYGYTF	TGCGCCAGCAGCTTGGAGGCGGGGAACTATGGCTACACCTTC
-	few	TRBV6-1	TRBJ2-3	CASSELWEVDTQYF	TGTGCCAGCAGTGAACTATGGGAGGTAGATACGCAGTATTTT
TRBD2	few	TRBV3-1	TRBJ2-2	CASSQGLLAGKNTGELFF	TGTGCCAGCAGCCAAGGTCTCCTAGCGGGCAAGAACACCGGGGAGCTGTTTTTT
-	-	TRBV20-1	TRBJ1-6	CSARGDGSYNSPLHF	TGCAGTGCTAGGGGGGATGGCTCCTATAATTCACCCCTCCACTTT
TRBD2	many	TRBV5-1	TRBJ2-7	CASSSGTSGSFYEQYF	TGCGCCAGCAGCTCAGGGACTAGCGGGAGTTTCTACGAGCAGTACTTC
TRBD1	many	TRBV27	TRBJ1-1	CASTWTGGSLFGTEAFF	TGTGCCAGCACCTGGACAGGGGGCTCCCTTTTTGGCACTGAAGCTTTCTTT